The source of this T cell receptor beta chain is a study of blood T cell repertoires in COVID-19. Study as a whole: Samples of COVID-19 (acute and convalescent) were obtained from the United States, Italy and Spain. T cells, B-cell-depleted T cells, or PBMCs provided the cDNA or gDNA that served as material.

Authors' data handling: Reference gene primers were amplified, and this amplification served to estimate nucleated cell counts. Produced via immunoSEQ multiplex PCR; TCRdb's table is partial and in-frame only. The DNA gave D and trimming, while V, J and clone size come from that table. The table records about 230,000 clones, approximately 82% of them present only once. This CDR3 is 14 amino acids long. Germline CDR1 SQVTM, CDR2 ANQGSEA. V was trimmed by 6 bases and J by 0 bases, leaving 14 bases between them. V usage is TRBV29-1 and J usage is TRBJ1-1; TRBD1 is a possible D gene (5 bases). Sequencing was performed on peripheral blood. The TCR comes from a woman aged 40 to 50 who had recovered from COVID-19. The CDR3 bases are TGCAGCGTAGACAACAGGCGTTTGAACACTGAAGCTTTCTTT. Protein sequence: CSVDNRRLNTEAFF.